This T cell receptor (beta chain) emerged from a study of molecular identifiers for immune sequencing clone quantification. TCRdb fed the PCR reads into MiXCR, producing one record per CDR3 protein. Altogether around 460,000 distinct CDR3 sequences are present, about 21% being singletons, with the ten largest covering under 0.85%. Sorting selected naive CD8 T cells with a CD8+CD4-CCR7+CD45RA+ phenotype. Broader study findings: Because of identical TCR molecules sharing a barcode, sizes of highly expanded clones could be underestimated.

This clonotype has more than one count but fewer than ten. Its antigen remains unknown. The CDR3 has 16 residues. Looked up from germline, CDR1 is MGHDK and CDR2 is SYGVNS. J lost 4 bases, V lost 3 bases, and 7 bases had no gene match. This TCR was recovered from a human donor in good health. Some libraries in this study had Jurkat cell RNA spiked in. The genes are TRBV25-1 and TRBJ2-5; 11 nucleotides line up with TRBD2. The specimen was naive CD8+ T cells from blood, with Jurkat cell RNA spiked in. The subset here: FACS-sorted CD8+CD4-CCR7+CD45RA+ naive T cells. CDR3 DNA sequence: TGTGCCAGCAGTGATAGCGGGAGGGCCCTTTTAGAGACCCAGTACTTC. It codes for CASSDSGRALLETQYF.